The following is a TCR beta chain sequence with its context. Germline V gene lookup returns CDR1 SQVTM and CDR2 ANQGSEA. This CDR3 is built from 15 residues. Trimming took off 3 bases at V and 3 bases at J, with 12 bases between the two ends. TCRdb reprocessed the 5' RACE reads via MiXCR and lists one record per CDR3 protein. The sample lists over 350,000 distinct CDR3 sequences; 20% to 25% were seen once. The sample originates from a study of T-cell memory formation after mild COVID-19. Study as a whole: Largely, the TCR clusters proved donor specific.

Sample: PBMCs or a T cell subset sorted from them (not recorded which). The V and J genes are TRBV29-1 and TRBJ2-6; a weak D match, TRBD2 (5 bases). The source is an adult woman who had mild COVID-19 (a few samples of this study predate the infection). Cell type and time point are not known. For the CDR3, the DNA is TGCAGCGTTGATAGGATGGGGAGTGGGGCCAACGTCCTGACTTTC. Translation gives CSVDRMGSGANVLTF.